Following are 30 T cell receptor beta chains from one sample sequenced in a study of blood T cell repertoires in COVID-19. Clones were sequenced by immunoSEQ multiplex PCR, and TCRdb holds only the in-frame ones, with some missing. The sample includes approximately 20,000 clones, 86% of them seen just once. The sample consisted of peripheral blood. These receptors were taken from a man aged 70 or older with acute or convalescent COVID-19.

The count of this clone is one. This sequence joins TRBV27 and TRBJ2-6; D is perhaps TRBD2 (6 bases). The CDR3 length is 15 residues. Between the trimmed V and J ends, which lost 6 bases and 4 bases, there was a span of 13 bases. Germline V gives CDR1 MNHEY, CDR2 SMNVEV (reference sequence). The CDR3 region is CASSQSGRGANVLTF. The CDR3, as DNA: TGTGCCAGCAGCCAAAGCGGGCGGGGGGCCAACGTCCTGACTTTC.

The V call is TRBV9, the J call TRBJ2-2; TRBD2 might be the D (6 bases). The CDR3 extends over 16 amino acids. Deletions cut 1 base from V and 1 base from J, with 11 bases between. CDR1 is SGDLS and CDR2 is YYNGEE in the germline V gene. Here the CDR3 reads CASSVYGGENTGELFF. DNA for the CDR3: TGTGCCAGCAGCGTATACGGGGGAGAGAACACCGGGGAGCTGTTTTTT. Full variable domain (rest looked up from reference TRBV9 and TRBJ2-2): DSGVTQTPKHLITATGQRVTLRCSPRSGDLSVYWYQQSLDQGLQFLIQYYNGEERAKGNILERFSAQQFPDLHSELNLSSLELGDSALYFCASSVYGGENTGELFFGEGSRLTVL.

The rearrangement links TRBV4-3 to TRBJ2-1; 7 bases line up with TRBD2. CDR3 length: 14 residues. The germline V gene encodes CDR1 LGHNA and CDR2 YSLEER. The ends lost 2 bases at V and 10 bases at J; junction bases unmatched: 8. CDR3 sequence (DNA): TGCGCCAGCAGCCAAAGGGGAGGGAGGGAGGAGCAGTTCTTC. The encoded protein is CASSQRGGREEQFF.

The genes are TRBV3-1 (or the pseudogene TRBV3-2) and TRBJ1-2; D might be TRBD1 (6 bases). The CDR3 runs 12 residues. CDR1 is LGHDT, CDR2 YNNKEL, per germline (reference sequence). Trimming took 0 bases from V and 8 from J, leaving 7 bases between them. The CDR3 DNA reads TGTGCCAGCAGCCAAGACGACAGGGGCTACACCTTC. This translates into CASSQDDRGYTF.

This clone was picked up one time. The chain is built from TRBV6-5 and TRBJ1-3, with 7 positions matching TRBD1. Trimming took 9 bases from V and 0 from J; bases not matched to a gene: 8. The CDR3 runs 15 residues. Germline lookup yields CDR1 MNHEY and CDR2 SVGAGI. The CDR3: CASKRQGLSGNTIYF. CDR3 nucleotides: TGTGCCAGTAAGCGACAGGGCCTCTCTGGAAACACCATATATTTT.

The rearrangement links TRBV19 to TRBJ2-2; TRBD2 agrees at 7 bases. CDR1 and CDR2 from the germline V gene are LNHDA and SQIVND (reference sequence). V gave up 3 bases and J gave up 5 bases; unmatched junction bases: 3. The CDR3 is 14 amino acids. The CDR3 coding sequence is TGTGCCAGTAGTATCGGGGGGTCTACCGGGGAGCTGTTTTTT. Its protein product is CASSIGGSTGELFF.

This clone has only one observation. V is TRBV19 and J is TRBJ1-2; no firm D call. CDR1 and CDR2 from the germline V gene are LNHDA and SQIVND (reference sequence). V lost 4 bases, J lost 8 bases, and 17 bases lay in between. The CDR3 covers 14 residues. The CDR3 is CASSTRPPQRGYTF. Written as DNA, the CDR3 is TGTGCCAGTAGTACCCGGCCCCCCCAGAGGGGCTACACCTTC.

This chain uses TRBV9 with TRBJ2-3; D uncertain. The length of the CDR3 is 14 residues. CDR1 is SGDLS, CDR2 YYNGEE, per germline. V was clipped by 0 bases and J by 2 bases, with 7 bases between them. This CDR3 is CASSVATFTDTQYF. CDR3 in DNA: TGTGCCAGCAGCGTAGCTACGTTCACAGATACGCAGTATTTT. Variable domain in full (rest from reference TRBV9 and TRBJ2-3): DSGVTQTPKHLITATGQRVTLRCSPRSGDLSVYWYQQSLDQGLQFLIQYYNGEERAKGNILERFSAQQFPDLHSELNLSSLELGDSALYFCASSVATFTDTQYFGPGTRLTVL.

The gene calls are TRBV7-2 and TRBJ2-1, with 11 bases identical to TRBD2. The J segment lost 4 bases and the V segment lost 3 bases, leaving 5 bases of the junction unmatched. CDR3 length: 16 residues. CDR1 and CDR2 from the germline V gene are SGHTA and FQGNSA. The CDR3 coding sequence is TGTGCCAGCAGCTTCACTAGCGGGAGTAGGTACAATGAGCAGTTCTTC. As protein: CASSFTSGSRYNEQFF.

The rearrangement uses TRBV6-4 and TRBJ2-3, with TRBD2 as a possible D gene (6 bases). V was shortened by 4 bases and J by 0 bases, with 8 bases between the two germline ends. CDR1 and CDR2 (germline): MRHNA, SNTAGT. The CDR3 has 14 residues. CDR3 residues: CASSAGTSTDTQYF. CDR3 DNA: TGTGCCAGCAGTGCGGGGACTAGCACAGATACGCAGTATTTT.

The chain's CDR3 is CASSLSQNRGNLGGYTF. The CDR3, as DNA: TGTGCCAGCAGTTTATCACAGAACAGGGGAAACTTGGGAGGCTACACCTTC. This sequence joins TRBV27 and TRBJ1-2; 7 bases line up with TRBD1. With 0 bases clipped from V and 8 bases from J, the junction kept 15 bases outside the gene matches. The CDR3 has 17 residues. In germline, CDR1 is MNHEY, CDR2 SMNVEV (reference sequence).

This clone was found once. The V gene is TRBV5-5, the J gene TRBJ2-5; D might be TRBD2 (5 bases). V lost 0 bases and J lost 5, with 17 bases in between. From germline, CDR1 is SGHKS and CDR2 YYEKEE (reference sequence). The CDR3 is 16 residues long. CDR3 sequence: CASSLAGDGLSETQYF. The CDR3 DNA follows: TGTGCCAGCAGCTTGGCCGGCGACGGACTGTCTGAGACCCAGTACTTC.

This chain links TRBV7-2 with TRBJ2-7; weak D call: TRBD2 (6 bases). Trimming removed 5 bases at V and 2 bases at J, with 16 bases between. Per the germline V gene, CDR1 is SGHTA and CDR2 is FQGNSA. This CDR3 has 15 amino acids. As DNA, the CDR3 is TGTGCCAGCAGCACTAGACGGCGGGAAACCTACGAGCAGTACTTC. Protein sequence: CASSTRRRETYEQYF.

V and J are TRBV7-2 and TRBJ1-2; 9 nucleotides align to TRBD1. The CDR3 runs 14 residues. Germline V gene data show CDR1 as SGHTA and CDR2 as FQGNSA. Trimming took 4 bases from V and 6 from J; bases not matched to a gene: 6. CDR3 sequence (DNA): TGTGCCAGCAGCTCACGGACAGGGGTTGATGGCTACACCTTC. This gives the protein CASSSRTGVDGYTF.

The chain combines TRBV5-1 with TRBJ1-6; 10 bases fit TRBD1. From germline, CDR1 is SGHRS and CDR2 YFSETQ. The CDR3 runs to 15 residues. J was trimmed by 10 bases and V by 4 bases; bases with no gene match: 8. CDR3 DNA sequence: TGCGCCAGCAGCCAGCCGGGACAGGGGATATCACCCCTCCACTTT. It is translated as CASSQPGQGISPLHF.

The CDR3 nucleotides are TGTGCCAGCAGGTTGGACCGGGATTCTAACTATGGCTACACCTTC. The encoded protein is CASRLDRDSNYGYTF. The J gene is TRBJ1-2, the V gene TRBV7-8; D gene ambiguous. The V end lost 6 bases, the J end lost 0 bases, and 14 bases lay between the germline ends. Germline V gene data show CDR1 as SGHVS and CDR2 as FQNEAQ. CDR3 length: 15 residues.

This chain joins TRBV4-2 and TRBJ2-1, with D tentatively TRBD2 (6 bases). The V end lost 4 bases, the J end lost 5 bases, and 9 bases lay between the germline ends. The CDR3 is 13 amino acids. Germline V lookup: CDR1 LGHNA, CDR2 YNFKEQ. The CDR3, as DNA: TGTGCCAGCAGCCGCGGGACGGACAATGAGCAGTTCTTC. Translated, it gives CASSRGTDNEQFF.

The V and J genes are TRBV9 and TRBJ2-1, with 8 bases identical to TRBD1. Germline CDR1 is SGDLS and CDR2 is YYNGEE. The CDR3 is 16 amino acids. With V trimmed by 4 bases and J by 0 bases, 6 bases remained unmatched. The CDR3 sequence: CASSSGGRFSYNEQFF. The DNA for the CDR3 is TGTGCCAGCAGCTCAGGGGGCCGCTTCTCCTACAATGAGCAGTTCTTC. Filled out from reference TRBV9 and TRBJ2-1, the complete variable domain reads DSGVTQTPKHLITATGQRVTLRCSPRSGDLSVYWYQQSLDQGLQFLIQYYNGEERAKGNILERFSAQQFPDLHSELNLSSLELGDSALYFCASSSGGRFSYNEQFFGPGTRLTVL.

This chain joins TRBV28 and TRBJ2-1; weak D call: TRBD1 (6 bases). Germline assignment: CDR1 MDHEN and CDR2 SYDVKM. The CDR3 extends over 11 amino acids. V lost 10 bases to trimming and J lost 9 bases, with 13 bases between them. CDR3 in amino acids: CAIQGKLEQFF. CDR3 bases: TGTGCCATCCAGGGGAAGCTTGAGCAGTTCTTC.

The chain uses TRBV27 and TRBJ1-3; a possible D gene is TRBD1 (5 bases). CDR3 length equals 14 residues. CDR1 and CDR2 from the germline V gene are MNHEY and SMNVEV (reference sequence). Trimming left V 2 bases short and J 4 bases short, with 9 bases between. CDR3 in DNA: TGTGCCAGCAGTTTAGGGGCGTACGGAAACACCATATATTTT. Translation gives CASSLGAYGNTIYF.

CDR3 DNA: TGTGCCAGCAGTGGAGGAACTGGGGCGGCGGGCTACACCTTC. Protein: CASSGGTGAAGYTF. The chain recombines TRBV6-4 with TRBJ1-2, with D perhaps TRBD1 (5 bases). The CDR3 is 14 residues long. V was trimmed by 4 bases and J by 8 bases, leaving 17 bases between them. Germline V CDR1 and CDR2: MRHNA, SNTAGT.

The chain has TRBV7-2 and TRBJ2-3; D perhaps matches TRBD1 (5 bases). Trimming left V 0 bases short and J 0 bases short, with 10 bases between. The CDR3 sequence is 16 residues long. Germline lookup yields CDR1 SGHTA and CDR2 FQGNSA. CDR3 sequence (DNA): TGTGCCAGCAGCTTAGCCCCAGGGTCTAGCACAGATACGCAGTATTTT. Translation gives CASSLAPGSSTDTQYF.

The chain couples TRBV20-1 to TRBJ2-5; 8 nucleotides align to TRBD2. V lost 3 bases, J lost 5 bases, and 11 bases stayed unmatched. CDR1 is DFQATT and CDR2 is SNEGSKA in the germline V gene (reference sequence). CDR3 length: 15 residues. The CDR3 sequence: CSASTLTAGVETQYF. The CDR3 nucleotides read TGCAGTGCTAGTACCCTAACAGCGGGAGTGGAGACCCAGTACTTC.

CDR3: CASSLRHQSYNEQFF. CDR3 nucleotides: TGTGCCAGCAGCTTACGACACCAGTCCTACAATGAGCAGTTCTTC. V is TRBV7-2 and J is TRBJ2-1, with D unresolved. Deletions cut 2 bases from V and 1 base from J, with 9 bases between. The CDR3 is 15 residues long. From germline, CDR1 is SGHTA and CDR2 FQGNSA.

J is TRBJ1-5 and V is TRBV6-2 or TRBV6-3; 7 bases fit TRBD1. CDR3 length: 17 amino acids. Germline assignment: CDR1 MNHEY and CDR2 SVGEGT. Losses at the gene ends were 5 bases for V and 7 bases for J; bases not matched to a gene: 17. The CDR3 sequence is CASSISPGQQRGQPQHF. The CDR3 DNA follows: TGTGCCAGCAGTATCTCCCCGGGACAGCAAAGGGGCCAGCCCCAGCATTTT.

This clone was observed a handful of times. This chain joins TRBV20-1 and TRBJ1-4; the D gene is possibly TRBD1 (6 bases). Between the trimmed V and J ends, which lost 3 bases and 7 bases, there was a span of 18 bases. CDR1 and CDR2 (germline): DFQATT, SNEGSKA (reference sequence). This CDR3 spans 15 amino acids. CDR3: CSASGGGGVPEKLFF. In DNA form, the CDR3 reads TGCAGTGCTAGTGGGGGCGGGGGAGTGCCTGAAAAACTGTTTTTT.

The chain carries TRBV19 and TRBJ1-1; 9 nucleotides agree with TRBD1. CDR3 size: 17 residues. V was pared by 6 bases and J by 5 bases, with 16 bases of the junction left unmatched. Germline V gene sequence: CDR1 LNHDA, CDR2 SQIVND (reference sequence). CDR3 nucleotides: TGTGCCAGTAGGTCTTCCGGGACAGGGATCCAAGAAACTGAAGCTTTCTTT. It yields the protein CASRSSGTGIQETEAFF.

The chain employs TRBV9 and TRBJ2-5; D is perhaps TRBD2 (6 bases). Trimming removed 4 bases from V and 2 bases from J, with 12 bases in between. Germline values: CDR1 SGDLS, CDR2 YYNGEE. There are 14 residues in the CDR3. The CDR3 sequence is CASSPRGVQETQYF. The CDR3 DNA reads as TGTGCCAGCAGCCCCCGCGGGGTTCAAGAGACCCAGTACTTC.

CDR3 region: CASSESTGTWNTEAFF. The CDR3 DNA is TGTGCCAGCAGTGAATCCACCGGGACTTGGAACACTGAAGCTTTCTTT. V usage is TRBV6-1 and J usage is TRBJ1-1; possible D gene TRBD1, 5 bases. The CDR3 contains 16 residues. V dropped 2 bases and J dropped 1 base, with 14 bases sitting between them. CDR1 and CDR2 from the germline V gene are MNHNS and SASEGT.

The V call is TRBV5-6, the J call TRBJ2-1; TRBD2 aligns across 8 bases. CDR3 length: 14 residues. Germline values: CDR1 SGHDT, CDR2 YYEEEE. Losses at the gene ends were 3 bases for V and 9 bases for J; bases not matched to a gene: 8. CDR3 sequence (DNA): TGTGCCAGCAGCTGGGGGGCTAGCGGGCTTGAGCAGTTCTTC. Residues: CASSWGASGLEQFF.